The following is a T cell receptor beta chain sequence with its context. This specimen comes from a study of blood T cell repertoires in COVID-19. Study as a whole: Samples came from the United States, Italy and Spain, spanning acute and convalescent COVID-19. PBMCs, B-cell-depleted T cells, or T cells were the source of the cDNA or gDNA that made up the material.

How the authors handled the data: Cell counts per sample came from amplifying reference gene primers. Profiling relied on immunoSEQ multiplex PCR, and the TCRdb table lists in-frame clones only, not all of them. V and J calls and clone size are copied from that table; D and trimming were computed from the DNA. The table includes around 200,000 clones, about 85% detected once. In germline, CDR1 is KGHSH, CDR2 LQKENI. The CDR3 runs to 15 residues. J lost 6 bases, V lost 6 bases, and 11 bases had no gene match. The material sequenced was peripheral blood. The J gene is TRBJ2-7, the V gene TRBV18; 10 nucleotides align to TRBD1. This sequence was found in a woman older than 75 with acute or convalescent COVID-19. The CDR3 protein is CASSLPRTGGFEQYF. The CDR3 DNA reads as TGTGCCAGCTCCTTACCGAGGACAGGGGGTTTCGAGCAGTACTTC.